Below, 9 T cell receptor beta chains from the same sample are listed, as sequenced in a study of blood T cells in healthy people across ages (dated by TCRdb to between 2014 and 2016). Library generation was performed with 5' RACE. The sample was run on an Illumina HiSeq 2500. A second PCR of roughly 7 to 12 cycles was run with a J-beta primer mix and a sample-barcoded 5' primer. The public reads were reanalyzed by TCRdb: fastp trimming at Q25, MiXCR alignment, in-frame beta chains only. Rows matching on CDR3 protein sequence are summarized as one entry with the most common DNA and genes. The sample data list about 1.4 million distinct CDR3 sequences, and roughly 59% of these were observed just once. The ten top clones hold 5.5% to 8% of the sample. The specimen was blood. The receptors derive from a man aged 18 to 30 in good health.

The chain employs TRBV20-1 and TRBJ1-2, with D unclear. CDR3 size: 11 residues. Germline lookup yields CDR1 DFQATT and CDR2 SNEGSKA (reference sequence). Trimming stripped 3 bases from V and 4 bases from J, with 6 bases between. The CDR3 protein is CSASYSYGYTF. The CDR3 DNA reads TGCAGTGCTAGTTACAGCTATGGCTACACCTTC.

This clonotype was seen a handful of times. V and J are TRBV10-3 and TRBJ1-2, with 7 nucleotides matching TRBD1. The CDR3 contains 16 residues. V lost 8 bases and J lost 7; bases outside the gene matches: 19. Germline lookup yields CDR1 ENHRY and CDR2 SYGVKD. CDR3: CAIGFITGEESGGYTF. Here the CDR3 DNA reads TGTGCCATCGGATTCATCACAGGGGAGGAAAGTGGTGGCTACACCTTC.

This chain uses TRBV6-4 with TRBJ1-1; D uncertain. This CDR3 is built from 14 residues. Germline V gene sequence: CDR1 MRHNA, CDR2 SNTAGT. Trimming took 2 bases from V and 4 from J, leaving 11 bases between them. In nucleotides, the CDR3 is TGTGCCAGCAGTGACCCCAGTAGTGGCACTGAAGCTTTCTTT. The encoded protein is CASSDPSSGTEAFF.

The CDR3 loop is CASSSDISGGLSTDTQYF. In DNA form, the CDR3 reads TGTGCCAGCAGCTCTGACATTAGCGGGGGCCTGAGCACAGATACGCAGTATTTT. The chain joins TRBV13 to TRBJ2-3, with 9 bases lining up with TRBD2. CDR1 is PRHDT and CDR2 is FYEKMQ in the germline V gene (reference sequence). J lost 0 bases, V lost 4 bases, and 11 bases had no gene match. The CDR3 totals 18 residues. The variable domain in full, with the rest retrieved from reference TRBV13 and TRBJ2-3, is AAGVIQSPRHLIKEKRETATLKCYPIPRHDTVYWYQQGPGQDPQFLISFYEKMQSDKGSIPDRFSAQQFSDYHSELNMSSLELGDSALYFCASSSDISGGLSTDTQYFGPGTRLTVL.

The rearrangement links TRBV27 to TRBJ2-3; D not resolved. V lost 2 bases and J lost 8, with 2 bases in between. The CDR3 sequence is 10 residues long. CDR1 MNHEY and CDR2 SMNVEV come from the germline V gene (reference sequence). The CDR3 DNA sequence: TGTGCCAGCAGTTTACCTACGCAGTATTTT. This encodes CASSLPTQYF.

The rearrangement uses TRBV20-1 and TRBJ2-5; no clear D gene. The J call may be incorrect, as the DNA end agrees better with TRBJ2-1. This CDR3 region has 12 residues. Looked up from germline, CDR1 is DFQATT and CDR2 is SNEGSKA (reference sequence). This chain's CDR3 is CSARRASETQFF. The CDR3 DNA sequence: TGCAGTGCTAGACGGGCCTCGGAGACCCAGTTCTTC.

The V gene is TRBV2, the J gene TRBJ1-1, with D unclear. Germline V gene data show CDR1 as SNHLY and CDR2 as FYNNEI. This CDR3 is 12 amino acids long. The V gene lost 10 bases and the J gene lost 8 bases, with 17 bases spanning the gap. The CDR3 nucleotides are TGTGCCATTGTACCGACCGCGGAGGAAGCTTTCTTT. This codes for CAIVPTAEEAFF.

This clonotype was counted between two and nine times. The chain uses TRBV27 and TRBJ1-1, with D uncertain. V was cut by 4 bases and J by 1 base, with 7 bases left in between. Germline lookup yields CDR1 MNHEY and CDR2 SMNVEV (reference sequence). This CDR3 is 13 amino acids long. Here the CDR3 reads CASSYTSNTEAFF. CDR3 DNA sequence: TGTGCCAGCAGTTACACGTCGAACACTGAAGCTTTCTTT.

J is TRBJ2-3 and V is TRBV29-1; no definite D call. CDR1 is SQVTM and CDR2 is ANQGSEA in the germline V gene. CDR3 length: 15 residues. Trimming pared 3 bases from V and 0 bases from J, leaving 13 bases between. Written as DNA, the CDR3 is TGCAGCGTTGAGACAAAGTCCTCTAGCACAGATACGCAGTATTTT. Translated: CSVETKSSSTDTQYF.